The source of this T cell receptor (beta chain) is a study of T-cell memory formation after mild COVID-19. This CDR3 has 16 amino acids. Germline CDR1 and CDR2: SGHVS and FQNEAQ. The V gene lost 5 bases and the J gene lost 3 bases, with 19 bases spanning the gap. In TCRdb, the 5' RACE reads were re-called with MiXCR into one record per CDR3 protein. The sample includes 75,000 to 95,000 distinct CDR3 sequences, more than 13% of them seen just once. The chain couples TRBV7-8 to TRBJ2-5, with D perhaps TRBD1 or TRBD2 (5 bases each). Input material: PBMCs or a T cell subset sorted from them (not recorded which). This receptor was taken from a young man who had mild COVID-19 (a few samples of this study predate the infection). Cell type and time point are not known. The CDR3 sequence: CASSQRPGPIKETQYF. CDR3 DNA: TGTGCCAGCAGCCAAAGACCGGGACCAATAAAAGAGACCCAGTACTTC.